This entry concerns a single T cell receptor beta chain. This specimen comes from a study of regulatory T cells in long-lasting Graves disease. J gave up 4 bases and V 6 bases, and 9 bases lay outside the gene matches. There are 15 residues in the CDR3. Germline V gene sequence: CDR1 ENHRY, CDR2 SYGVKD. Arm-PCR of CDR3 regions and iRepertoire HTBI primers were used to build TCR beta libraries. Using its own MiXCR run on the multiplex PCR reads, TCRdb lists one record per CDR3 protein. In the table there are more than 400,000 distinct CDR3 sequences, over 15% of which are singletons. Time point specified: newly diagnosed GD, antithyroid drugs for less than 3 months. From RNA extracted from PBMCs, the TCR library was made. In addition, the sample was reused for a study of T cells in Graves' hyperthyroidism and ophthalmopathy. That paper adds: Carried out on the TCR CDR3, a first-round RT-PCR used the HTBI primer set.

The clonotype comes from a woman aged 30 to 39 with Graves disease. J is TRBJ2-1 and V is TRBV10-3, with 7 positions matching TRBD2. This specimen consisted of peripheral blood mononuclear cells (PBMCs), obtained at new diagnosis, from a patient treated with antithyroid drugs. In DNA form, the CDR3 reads TGTGCCATCAGCGCGAGCGGGGTTAAGTACAATGAGCAGTTCTTC. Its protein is CAISASGVKYNEQFF.